A single sample gave rise to the 16 T cell receptor beta chains below, sequenced in a study of blood T cells in healthy people across ages (dated by TCRdb to between 2015 and 2017). The method was 5' RACE. TCRdb shows the sequencer as Illumina HiSeq 2500. A second roughly 7 to 12 cycle PCR used a sample-barcoded 5' primer and a J-beta primer mix. Using fastp at Q25 and MiXCR, TCRdb reprocessed the public reads and kept productive beta chains. Under each unique CDR3 protein, matching rows form one entry showing the most common genes and DNA. For this sample the table gives over 1.5 million distinct CDR3 sequences, of which about 49% were detected only once. The ten largest clones capture over 2% of the sample. Sample: blood. These receptors came from a woman aged 40 to 49 in good health.

Notes on this clonotype: One junction end disagrees with the germline gene, perhaps due to a read error. V gene TRBV7-7 combines with J gene TRBJ2-7; D gene unclear. The DNA end favors TRBJ2-5, so the J call may be wrong. In germline, CDR1 is SSHAT, CDR2 FNYEAQ (reference sequence). The CDR3 has 14 amino acids. The CDR3 loop reads CASSLELASETQYF. CDR3 DNA: TGTGCTAGCAGCTTAGAACTTGCTTCGGAGACCCAGTACTTC.

This clonotype was recorded once. The chain has TRBV4-3 and TRBJ2-5; the D is unclear. The CDR3 length is 13 residues. Germline CDR1 and CDR2: LGHNA and YSLEER. V was clipped by 0 bases and J by 5 bases, with 7 bases between them. The DNA for the CDR3 is TGCGCCAGCAGCCAAGATCTCGTGGAGACCCAGTACTTC. This gives the protein CASSQDLVETQYF.

The gene calls are TRBV24-1 and TRBJ2-1; the match to TRBD2 covers 11 bases. Germline trimming cut 5 bases from V and 7 bases from J; bases unmatched to any gene: 9. This CDR3 has 16 residues. Germline V gene data show CDR1 as KGHDR and CDR2 as SFDVKD. The CDR3 here is CATSGVSGGAKNEQFF. Written as DNA, the CDR3 is TGTGCCACCAGTGGCGTTAGCGGGGGGGCGAAGAATGAGCAGTTCTTC.

Ten or more counts support this clonotype. V usage is TRBV7-8 and J usage is TRBJ2-6; 7 bases line up with TRBD1. In germline, CDR1 is SGHVS, CDR2 FQNEAQ. The CDR3 loop spans 17 amino acids. With V trimmed by 1 base and J by 1 base, 4 bases remained unmatched. The CDR3: CASSLGQGLSGANVLTF. The CDR3 DNA follows: TGTGCCAGCAGCTTAGGACAGGGTTTATCTGGGGCCAACGTCCTGACTTTC.

The table lists this clonotype with a few counts. The gene calls are TRBV6-2 or TRBV6-3 and TRBJ2-7; 7 nucleotides line up with TRBD2. This CDR3 region has 12 residues. CDR1 is MNHEY and CDR2 is SVGEGT in the germline V gene. V trimming: 8 bases; J trimming: 3 bases; junction bases outside the gene matches: 4. The CDR3 sequence: CASLERGYEQYF. In DNA, the CDR3 is TGTGCCAGCCTGGAGCGGGGCTACGAGCAGTACTTC.

The chain is built from TRBV15 and TRBJ2-1; D is uncertain. Germline CDR1 LNHNV, CDR2 YYDKDF (reference sequence). CDR3 size: 16 residues. Trimming cost V 0 bases and J 2 bases, with 11 bases left between them. CDR3 in amino acids: CATSRELGIAYNEQFF. CDR3 nucleotide sequence: TGTGCCACCAGCAGAGAACTCGGTATAGCCTACAATGAGCAGTTCTTC.

In its sample, this clonotype was seen a few times. This chain joins TRBV6-5 and TRBJ2-7; 11 positions match TRBD1. Germline V gene data show CDR1 as MNHEY and CDR2 as SVGAGI. V was clipped by 5 bases and J by 3 bases; unmatched bases: 6. The CDR3 totals 15 residues. The CDR3 reads CASSNTGTGGYEQYF. The CDR3 nucleotides read TGTGCCAGCAGTAACACCGGGACAGGGGGCTACGAGCAGTACTTC.

This chain connects TRBV12-3 or TRBV12-4 to TRBJ1-6; D call uncertain. This CDR3 is built from 12 residues. V shed 5 bases and J shed 7 bases, with 6 bases lying between them. CDR3 residues: CASSIQNSPLHF. The CDR3 region has the DNA TGTGCCAGCAGTATACAGAATTCACCCCTCCACTTT.

The chain has TRBV28 and TRBJ2-1; D may correspond to TRBD1 or TRBD2 (6 bases each). This CDR3 is built from 15 residues. The germline V gene has CDR1 MDHEN and CDR2 SYDVKM. V was shortened by 4 bases and J by 9 bases, with 19 bases between the two germline ends. The CDR3 is CASSSPTGGESEQFF. The CDR3 DNA is TGTGCCAGCAGTTCGCCAACCGGGGGCGAAAGTGAGCAGTTCTTC.

V usage is TRBV7-2 and J usage is TRBJ2-1; D is unclear. Trimming left V 2 bases short and J 10 bases short, with 15 bases between. Germline V gives CDR1 SGHTA, CDR2 FQGNSA. The CDR3 has 14 residues. DNA of the CDR3: TGTGCCAGCAGCTTAAATGGTCTGGGCCAAGAGCAGTTCTTC. Its translation: CASSLNGLGQEQFF.

V gene TRBV7-2 combines with J gene TRBJ2-3; D gene uncertain. Germline V lookup: CDR1 SGHTA, CDR2 FQGNSA. CDR3 size: 14 residues. Trimming took 7 bases from V and 2 from J, leaving 13 bases between them. The CDR3 DNA sequence: TGTGCCAGCACTAGAAGGCGCTACACAGATACGCAGTATTTT. Protein product: CASTRRRYTDTQYF.

This clonotype was seen a few times. The chain couples TRBV7-2 to TRBJ2-7, with 14 bases identical to TRBD2. J lost 7 bases, V lost 4 bases, and 9 bases had no gene match. Per the germline V gene, CDR1 is SGHTA and CDR2 is FQGNSA. The CDR3 covers 16 residues. As DNA, the CDR3 is TGTGCCAGCAGCTCCGTGCCGGGACTAGCGGGGGTTGAGCAGTACTTC. Translated, it gives CASSSVPGLAGVEQYF.

This clonotype showed up just a few times. The chain employs TRBV20-1 and TRBJ2-5; D tentatively fits TRBD1 or TRBD2 (5 bases each). This CDR3 has 14 residues. The germline V and J ends were trimmed by 3 bases and 2 bases, with 13 bases remaining between them. Germline CDR1 DFQATT, CDR2 SNEGSKA (reference sequence). For the CDR3, the DNA is TGCAGTGCTAGCGCAGGGAGACCTCAAGAGACCCAGTACTTC. Translated: CSASAGRPQETQYF.

V usage is TRBV3-1 and J usage is TRBJ2-5; 7 nucleotides line up with TRBD2. V gave up 5 bases and J gave up 2 bases; unmatched junction bases: 8. This CDR3 has 15 amino acids. Germline loops: CDR1 LGHDT, CDR2 YNNKEL (reference sequence). The CDR3 spells CASSGGGVAQETQYF. The CDR3 DNA is TGTGCCAGCAGCGGGGGAGGGGTGGCTCAAGAGACCCAGTACTTC.

J is TRBJ2-6 and V is TRBV28; D not certain. The CDR3 has 20 residues. Germline V gives CDR1 MDHEN, CDR2 SYDVKM. V lost 4 bases and J 2 bases, leaving 24 bases between the germline ends. CDR3: CASSSHLGVGQATGANVLTF. DNA for the CDR3: TGTGCCAGCAGTTCACATTTGGGTGTTGGCCAGGCGACTGGGGCCAACGTCCTGACTTTC.

The V and J genes are TRBV15 and TRBJ2-3, with D unclear. Between the trimmed V and J ends, which lost 1 base and 2 bases, there was a span of 7 bases. CDR1 and CDR2 (germline): LNHNV, YYDKDF (reference sequence). The CDR3 is made up of 14 amino acids. Written as DNA, the CDR3 is TGTGCCACCAGCAGAGCTTCCAACACAGATACGCAGTATTTT. It translates to CATSRASNTDTQYF.